The sequence of this T cell receptor beta chain was determined in a study of shared clonotypes between healthy human individuals. The study, taken as a whole, reports: Relative to their counterparts shared across all four donors, non-shared clonotypes exhibited diminished generation probabilities. Memory subsets generally showed smaller estimated richness than naive subsets did.

Clones were read by immunoSEQ multiplex PCR, and TCRdb kept only the in-frame ones, dropping some. The profile shows 2,500,000 or so clones, under 95% of them singletons. The CDR3 runs to 15 residues. The V and J ends lost 4 bases and 0 bases respectively, with 12 bases between them. Germline CDR1 and CDR2: SGHTA and FQGNSA. Remarks on this clone: Antigen unknown.

The chain carries TRBV7-2 and TRBJ1-1; D not certain. The sequenced sample was naive CD4+ T cells from PBMCs. Noted subset: CD45RA+ positively selected. The clonotype was recovered from a man aged 18-30 years in good health. Some clones in this sample may be carry-over from other donors' samples. CDR3 nucleotides: TGTGCCAGCAGCTCGCTATACATGATGAACACTGAAGCTTTCTTT. It encodes CASSSLYMMNTEAFF.